This T cell receptor (beta chain) was captured by sequencing in a study of blood T cell repertoires in COVID-19 (dated by TCRdb to about 2020). Turning to the overall study: Samples covering the acute and convalescent phases of COVID-19 were provided by collaborators in the United States, Italy and Spain. The material from the prospective study consisted of cDNA or gDNA derived from T cells, B-cell-depleted T cells, or PBMCs. The dataset comprised deeply sampled blood TCRbeta repertoires from subjects exposed to, actively infected with, or recovered from COVID-19. The repertoires were released in a freely available public database intended as a resource for research on the immune response to SARS-CoV-2. Samples were obtained from the ongoing ImmuneRACE study (first 160 participants) and from approximately 1,200 subjects provided by 6 global collaborators. Sample metadata almost always included a de-identified subject ID, COVID-19 status, age in years and sex. Where available, HLA class I and class II types were taken from metadata supplied by the sample provider and were not determined by assay-based typing. Here is what the overall study found, with its caveats: The quantity of clinical and demographic metadata differed by source and by participant and was supplied without curation.

TCRbeta CDR3 regions were amplified from genomic DNA by means of the immunoSEQ Assay, a bias-controlled multiplex PCR. In the authors' own workflow: The number of nucleated cells in each sample was estimated by amplification of reference gene primers within the assay. To quantify the absolute abundance of each unique TCRbeta CDR3 rearrangement, sequence reads were collapsed and filtered. For each sample, productive Simpson clonality was calculated by taking the square root of Simpson's diversity index across productive rearrangements. TCRdb took over this immuneACCESS table, retaining in-frame rearrangements with V and J assigned. Such tables are incomplete; in checked studies, under half of the missing clones stem from an unresolved V gene, and the remainder is unexplained. That table is the source of V, J and clone size, and D and trimming were worked out from the DNA. For this sample there are 250,000 or so clones; about 79% appear just once. The leading ten clones occupy 8.9% of the sample.

CDR1 and CDR2 are drawn from the germline V gene (reference sequence): LNHDA, SQIVND. The junction shows trimming of 10 bases on V and 0 bases on J, plus 12 bases between the germline ends. From cysteine to phenylalanine, the CDR3 is 13 amino acids long. Just CDR3 DNA is preserved here, 39 bases in frame from base 1. Each collaborating institution followed its own protocols to collect whole blood in K2EDTA tubes. Collaborator samples were shipped for TCRbeta analysis as frozen whole blood, isolated PBMCs, or DNA extracted from either sample type. A word on this clone: Its antigen target is currently unknown. Base qualities are missing; no much larger clone stands one base away.

The receptor comes from a man older than 75 with acute or convalescent COVID-19. Sequenced: peripheral blood. The V and J genes are TRBV19 and TRBJ1-1, and possibly TRBD1, on 5 matching bases. The CDR3 has the sequence CATKRQLNTEAFF. The DNA sequence is as follows: TGTGCCACCAAAAGACAGTTGAACACTGAAGCTTTCTTT.